There are many counts of the clone carrying this TCR beta chain. TCRdb reprocessed the reads via MiXCR and lists one record per CDR3 protein. The table has under 95,000 distinct CDR3 sequences, 4% seen once. The source of the sample is a study of T cell repertoires in cytomegalovirus infection. Study details: Both a matching HLA type and CMV infection were indicated by public TCR beta signatures.

V lost 2 bases, J lost 8 bases, and 12 bases lay in between. CDR3 size: 13 residues. The germline gives CDR1 SGHTA, CDR2 FQGNSA. This sequence joins TRBV7-2 and TRBJ1-2; D not resolved. Sequencing input: PBMCs. The TCR comes from a human donor in good health (CMV status not recorded). Some clones in this sample may be carry-over from other donors' samples. DNA of the CDR3: TGTGCCAGCAGCTTATCCCGGCCGGGGGGCTACACCTTC. Translating gives CASSLSRPGGYTF.